The clone carrying this T cell receptor beta chain was observed a handful of times. V shed 3 bases and J shed 4 bases, with 12 bases lying between them. The CDR3 covers 13 residues. Germline CDR1 reads DFQATT; CDR2 reads SNEGSKA (reference sequence). Through a sample-barcoded 5' primer and a J-beta primer mix, a second PCR was run for about 7 to 12 cycles. Each cDNA molecule, via a template-switch adaptor with 12 random nucleotides, was tagged. One entry per CDR3 protein, called by TCRdb with MiXCR from the 5' RACE reads. The data contain 1.5 million to 2 million distinct CDR3 sequences, 30% to 40% of them singletons. The donors, healthy Caucasians from Russia, were aged 6 to 90. Samples had at least 7 million PBMCs isolated from them. This specimen comes from a study of blood T cells in healthy people across ages.

Sample: blood. The V and J genes are TRBV20-1 and TRBJ2-5; the D gene could be TRBD1 or TRBD2 (6 bases each). The receptor's source is a human donor in good health. The CDR3 DNA is TGCAGTGCTAGCCTCGGAGGGGGAGAGACCCAGTACTTC. This translates into CSASLGGGETQYF.